This T cell receptor (beta chain) was captured in a study of human T cells and chemical hapten exposure (dated by TCRdb to about 2021). Concerning the study at large: For sensitization, 2% DPC in acetone was applied to a 2 cm by 2 cm area of upper inner arm skin. Weekly therapeutic DPC doses were additionally applied to the scalp of patients throughout the roughly 25-week study period. Patch tests used Finn chambers with 0.01% DPC on the upper back, scored after 6 days by International Contact Dermatitis Research Group standards. Most of the patients in the cohort were female, and the cohort covered alopecia areata with under or over 50% scalp involvement, alopecia totalis and alopecia universalis. Libraries were combined into a pool for sequencing, and differences in TCR yield between samples came mainly from small differences in library volumes within the pool. In alopecia patients, the study followed how the peripheral blood TCR repertoire changed in vivo over primary and secondary sensitization to diphenylcyclopropenone (DPC), a hapten. Patient blood was sampled pre-sensitization (week 0) and at 2, 6 and about 24 weeks after DPC sensitization. For TCR sequencing, blood came from about 29 alopecia patients at anywhere from one to four time points (pre-sensitization, 2, 6 and 24 weeks). General findings and caveats noted by the study authors: Repeated subsampling changed both the strength of the expansion versus patch-test correlation and the threshold at which that correlation became significant. DPC sensitization did not change the number of TCRs with a frequency above 1 in 1000, and there was no evidence of changes in global repertoire structure. Because all patients had alopecia, a presumed autoimmune disease, the immune response of the patients might differ from that of healthy individuals. The number of PT1 expanded TCRs positively correlated with patch test score, significant at thresholds 8, 16 and 32 but not 4. Expanded TCRs formed significantly more large CDR3 similarity clusters than pre-sensitization or healthy control sets, consistent with antigen-driven responses.

Sequences MDHEN (CDR1) and SYDVKM (CDR2) are obtained from the germline V gene. Its CDR3 holds 13 amino acids, cysteine through phenylalanine. Solely the CDR3 DNA is kept, with 39 bases framed from the first base. At the junction V is shortened by 7 bases and J by 11 bases, with 15 bases in between. Library prep was done by RACE. Sequencing was carried out with a NextSeq 500. During library preparation, unique molecular identifiers were attached to individual cDNA molecules so that TCRs could be counted in a quantitative, reproducible way. From each blood RNA sample, both TCR alpha and TCR beta chains were sequenced. Concerning the study's data processing: The median number of TCRs per sample was 95,638, ranging from 23,224 to 690,600. V, J and CDR3 annotation of the TCR reads was carried out using the Decombinator software suite. For the PS versus PT1 abundance plots, all samples were subsampled to the same number of TCRs (28,000). TCRs were defined as expanded if absent before sensitization and observed at least eight times at the 2-week time point. TCRdb reanalyzed the raw reads on its own, using fastp at Q25 for trimming and MiXCR for clone calling, and kept in-frame beta chains. Merged by CDR3 protein, the rows form single entries marked with the most common genes and DNA. These V and J calls are TCRdb output, not the study's own analysis. The sample contains about 380,000 distinct CDR3 sequences, around 6% of them found a single time. The ten biggest clones cover roughly 5.4% of the sample.

This clonotype was counted a few times. Its target antigen remains unknown. No qualities accompany the bases; no much larger clone lies one base away. The time point label, as the study defines it: patch test 2, 6 weeks after DPC sensitization. The treatment or condition label for this specimen denotes: therapeutic diphenylcyclopropenone sensitization with weekly scalp DPC. At every patch-test visit, the blood draw took place before the patch test was put on. Eligible patients were aged 18 to 70, diagnosed with alopecia, deemed suitable for DPC therapy, and excluded if pregnant. Total RNA was extracted from unfractionated whole blood that had been collected in Tempus Blood RNA tubes.

Rearrangement joined TRBV28 to TRBJ2-6, with the D gene not confidently named. The source was whole blood, collected in connection with sensitization to the hapten diphenylcyclopropenone (DPC). The sequence was obtained from a woman younger than 35 with alopecia areata. Some clones in this sample may be carry-over from other donors' samples. The CDR3 protein sequence reads: CASKGRVRDVLTF. The DNA is TGTGCCAGCAAAGGCCGGGTTCGTGACGTCCTGACTTTC.